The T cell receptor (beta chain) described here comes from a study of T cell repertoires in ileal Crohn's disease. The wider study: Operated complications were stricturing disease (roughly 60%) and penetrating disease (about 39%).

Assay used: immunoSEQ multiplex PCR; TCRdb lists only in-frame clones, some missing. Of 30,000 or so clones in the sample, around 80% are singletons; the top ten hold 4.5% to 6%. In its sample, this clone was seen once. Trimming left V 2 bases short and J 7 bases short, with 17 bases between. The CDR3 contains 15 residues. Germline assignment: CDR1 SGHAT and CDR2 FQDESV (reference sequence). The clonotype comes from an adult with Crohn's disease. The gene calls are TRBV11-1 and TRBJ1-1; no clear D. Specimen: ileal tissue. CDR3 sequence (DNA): TGTGCCAGCAGCTTATTCGACGGGAACAAGGGTGAAGCTTTCTTT. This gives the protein CASSLFDGNKGEAFF.